This section outlines one T cell receptor beta chain sequence together with its context. Its specificity is unknown. This specimen comes from a study of beta chain features in type 1 diabetes. Study results and caveats: The naive, central memory and Treg TCRB repertoires of patients appeared to be more similar to one another than those of healthy donors. A PCR bias possibly favoring shorter templates would apply equally to patients and controls. Lower insertion and higher deletion counts appeared at VDJ junctions in type 1 diabetes patients.

CDR1 and CDR2 from the germline V gene are SGHNT and YYREEE (reference sequence). The CDR3 spans 12 residues. V was pared by 3 bases and J by 1 base, with 4 bases between. Expressed TCRB transcripts were sequenced because the isolated RNA had all been reverse transcribed beforehand. Generated by immunoSEQ multiplex PCR, the TCRdb table keeps only in-frame clones and is missing some. The sample yields more than 150,000 clones, about 13% seen once. The sample consisted of central memory CD4+ T cells from blood. This TCR came from a woman between 18 and 29 years old in good health. This chain uses TRBV5-4 with TRBJ1-1; D not resolved. CDR3 nucleotide sequence: TGTGCCAGCAGCTCATCGAACACTGAAGCTTTCTTT. Amino acid sequence: CASSSSNTEAFF. Based on the CDR3 plus reference TRBV5-4 and TRBJ1-1, the full variable domain is ETGVTQSPTHLIKTRGQQVTLRCSSQSGHNTVSWYQQALGQGPQFIFQYYREEENGRGNFPPRFSGLQFPNYSSELNVNALELDDSALYLCASSSSNTEAFFGQGTRLTVV.